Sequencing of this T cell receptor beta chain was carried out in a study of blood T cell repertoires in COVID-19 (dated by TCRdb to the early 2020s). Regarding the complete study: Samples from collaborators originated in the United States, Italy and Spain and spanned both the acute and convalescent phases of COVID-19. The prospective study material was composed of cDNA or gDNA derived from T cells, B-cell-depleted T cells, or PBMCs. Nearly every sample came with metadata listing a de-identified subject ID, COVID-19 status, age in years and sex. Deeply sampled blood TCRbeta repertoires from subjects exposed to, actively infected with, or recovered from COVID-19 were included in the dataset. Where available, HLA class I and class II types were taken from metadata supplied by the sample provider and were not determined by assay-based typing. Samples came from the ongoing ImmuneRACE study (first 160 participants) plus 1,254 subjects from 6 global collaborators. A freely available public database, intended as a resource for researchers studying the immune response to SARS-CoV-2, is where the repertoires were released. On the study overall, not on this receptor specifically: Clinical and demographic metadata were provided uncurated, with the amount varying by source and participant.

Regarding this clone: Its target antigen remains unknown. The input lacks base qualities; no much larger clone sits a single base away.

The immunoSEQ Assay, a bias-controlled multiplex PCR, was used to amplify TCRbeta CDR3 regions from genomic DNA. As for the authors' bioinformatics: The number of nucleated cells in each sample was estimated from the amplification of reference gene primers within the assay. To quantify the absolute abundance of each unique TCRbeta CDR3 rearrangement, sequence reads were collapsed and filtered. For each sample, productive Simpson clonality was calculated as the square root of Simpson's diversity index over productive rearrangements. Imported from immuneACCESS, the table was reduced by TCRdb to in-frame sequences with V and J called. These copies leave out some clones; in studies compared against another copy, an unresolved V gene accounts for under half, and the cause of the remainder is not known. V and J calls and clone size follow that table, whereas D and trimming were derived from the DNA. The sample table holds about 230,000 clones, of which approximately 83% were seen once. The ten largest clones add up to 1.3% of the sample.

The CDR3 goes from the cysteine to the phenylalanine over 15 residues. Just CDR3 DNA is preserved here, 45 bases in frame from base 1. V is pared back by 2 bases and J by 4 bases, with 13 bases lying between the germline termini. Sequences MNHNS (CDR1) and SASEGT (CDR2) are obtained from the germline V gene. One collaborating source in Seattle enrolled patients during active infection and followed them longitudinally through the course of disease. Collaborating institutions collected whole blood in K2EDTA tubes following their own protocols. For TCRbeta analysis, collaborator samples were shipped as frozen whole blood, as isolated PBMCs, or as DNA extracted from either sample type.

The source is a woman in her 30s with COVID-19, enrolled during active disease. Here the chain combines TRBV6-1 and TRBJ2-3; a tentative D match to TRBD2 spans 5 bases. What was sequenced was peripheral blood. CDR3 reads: CASSETPSRSDTQYF. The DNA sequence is TGTGCCAGCAGTGAAACGCCTAGCAGGTCAGATACGCAGTATTTT.